Here is one T cell receptor (beta chain) with its context. This specimen comes from a study of blood T cell repertoires in COVID-19. In the original processing: Scientists estimated how many nucleated cells there were by amplifying reference gene primers. Data came from immunoSEQ multiplex PCR; TCRdb stores just in-frame clones and leaves some out. That table furnishes V, J and clone size, whereas the DNA furnished D and trimming. Of a few hundred thousand clones detected, approximately 90% appear once; the ten largest clones hold 1.6%. The CDR3 is 15 residues long. The germline CDR1 and CDR2 sequences are MNHEY and SVGEGT. V was clipped by 5 bases and J by 5 bases; unmatched bases: 9.

The sequence was collected from a woman younger than 45 with COVID-19, enrolled during active disease. This chain links TRBV6-2 or TRBV6-3 with TRBJ1-1; 9 positions match TRBD1. The sequenced sample consisted of peripheral blood. Here the CDR3 DNA reads TGTGCCAGCAGTCAACCCACAGGGGGCTATACTGAAGCTTTCTTT. Translation: CASSQPTGGYTEAFF.